Sequencing of this T cell receptor beta chain was carried out in a study of T cells in Graves' hyperthyroidism and ophthalmopathy. RNA transcripts gave rise to amplified TCR beta CDR3 regions. The HTBI primer set drove a first-round RT-PCR of the TCR CDR3. TCRdb fed the multiplex PCR reads into MiXCR, producing one record per CDR3 protein. The profile shows 300,000 or so distinct CDR3 sequences, around a sixth of them singletons. CDR3 size: 13 residues. V dropped 7 bases and J dropped 13 bases, with 17 bases sitting between them. Diagnoses used clinical symptoms, serum thyroxine and TRAb, thyroid ultrasound and orbital computed tomography.

The sample taken for sequencing was blood. The clonotype comes from a woman aged 50 to 60 with Graves' hyperthyroidism. The chain has TRBV12-3 or TRBV12-4 and TRBJ1-6; D not resolved. The CDR3 nucleotides are TGTGCCAGCACTCCCAAAAGAGAGGCCCCCCTCCACTTT. Its translation: CASTPKREAPLHF.